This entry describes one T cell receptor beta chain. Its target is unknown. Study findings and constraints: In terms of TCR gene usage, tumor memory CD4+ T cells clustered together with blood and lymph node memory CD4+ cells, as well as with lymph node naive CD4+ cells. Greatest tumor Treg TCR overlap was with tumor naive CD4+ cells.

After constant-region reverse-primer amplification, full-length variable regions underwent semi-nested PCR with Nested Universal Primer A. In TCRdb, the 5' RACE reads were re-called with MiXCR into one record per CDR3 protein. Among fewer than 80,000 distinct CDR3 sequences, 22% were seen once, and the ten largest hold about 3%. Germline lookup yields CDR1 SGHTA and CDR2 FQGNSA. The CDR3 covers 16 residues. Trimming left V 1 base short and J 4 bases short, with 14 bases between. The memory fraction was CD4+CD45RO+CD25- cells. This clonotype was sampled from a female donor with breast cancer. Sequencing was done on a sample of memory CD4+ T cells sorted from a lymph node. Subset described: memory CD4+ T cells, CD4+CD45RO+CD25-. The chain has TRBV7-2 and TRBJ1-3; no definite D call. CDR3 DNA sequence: TGTGCCAGCAGCTTAGAACCGGAAGGGTCCGGAAACACCATATATTTT. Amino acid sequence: CASSLEPEGSGNTIYF.